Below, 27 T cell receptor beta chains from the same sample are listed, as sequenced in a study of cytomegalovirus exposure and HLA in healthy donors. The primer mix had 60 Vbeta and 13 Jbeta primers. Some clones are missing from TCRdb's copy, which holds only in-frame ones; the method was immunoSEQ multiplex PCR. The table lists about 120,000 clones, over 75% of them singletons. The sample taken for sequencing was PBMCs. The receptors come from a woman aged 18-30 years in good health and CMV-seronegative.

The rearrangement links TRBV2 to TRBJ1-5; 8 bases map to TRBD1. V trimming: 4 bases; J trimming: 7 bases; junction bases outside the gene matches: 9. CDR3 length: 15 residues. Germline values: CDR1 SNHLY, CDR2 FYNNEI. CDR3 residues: CASSVGQGGYQPQHF. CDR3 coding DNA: TGTGCCAGCAGTGTAGGACAGGGAGGGTACCAGCCCCAGCATTTT. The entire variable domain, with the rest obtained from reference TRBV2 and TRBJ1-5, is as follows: EPEVTQTPSHQVTQMGQEVILRCVPISNHLYFYWYRQILGQKVEFLVSFYNNEISEKSEIFDDQFSVERPDGSNFTLKIRSTKLEDSAMYFCASSVGQGGYQPQHFGDGTRLSIL.

The CDR3 sequence is CASSLGSTAGPYEQYF. Here the CDR3 DNA reads TGTGCCAGCAGCTTAGGAAGTACAGCGGGACCCTACGAGCAGTACTTC. The J gene is TRBJ2-7, the V gene TRBV7-2; 7 nucleotides agree with TRBD2. Germline CDR1 reads SGHTA; CDR2 reads FQGNSA. V shed 1 base and J 2 bases; nucleotides not matched to a gene: 8. The CDR3 is 16 residues long.

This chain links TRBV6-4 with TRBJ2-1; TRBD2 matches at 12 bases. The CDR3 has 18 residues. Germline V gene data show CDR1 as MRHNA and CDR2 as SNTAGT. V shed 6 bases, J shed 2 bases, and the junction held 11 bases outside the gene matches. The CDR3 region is CASRRGPGLAGTYNEQFF. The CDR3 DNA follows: TGTGCCAGCAGGAGGGGGCCGGGACTAGCGGGCACCTACAATGAGCAGTTCTTC.

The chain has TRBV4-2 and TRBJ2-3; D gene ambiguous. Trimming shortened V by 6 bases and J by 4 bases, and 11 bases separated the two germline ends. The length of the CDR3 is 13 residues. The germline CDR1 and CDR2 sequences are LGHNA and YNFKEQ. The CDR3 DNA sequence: TGTGCCAGCAGGACTCACTCGGCAGATACGCAGTATTTT. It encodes CASRTHSADTQYF.

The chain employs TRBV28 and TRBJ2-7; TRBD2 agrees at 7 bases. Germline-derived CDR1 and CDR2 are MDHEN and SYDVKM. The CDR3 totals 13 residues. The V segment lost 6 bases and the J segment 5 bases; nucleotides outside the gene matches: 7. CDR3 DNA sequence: TGTGCCAGCAGCCCCGGGACTACTGACGAGCAGTACTTC. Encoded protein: CASSPGTTDEQYF.

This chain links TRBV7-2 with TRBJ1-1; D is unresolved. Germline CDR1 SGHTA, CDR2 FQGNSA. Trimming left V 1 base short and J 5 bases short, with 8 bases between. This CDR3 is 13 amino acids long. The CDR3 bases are TGTGCCAGCAGCTTAGGGGCCGTGACTGAAGCTTTCTTT. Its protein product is CASSLGAVTEAFF.

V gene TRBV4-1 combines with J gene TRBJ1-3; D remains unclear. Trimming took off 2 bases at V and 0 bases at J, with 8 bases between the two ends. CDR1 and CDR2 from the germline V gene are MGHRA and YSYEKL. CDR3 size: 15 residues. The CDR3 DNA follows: TGCGCCAGCAGCCAACGGGAAATCTCTGGAAACACCATATATTTT. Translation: CASSQREISGNTIYF.

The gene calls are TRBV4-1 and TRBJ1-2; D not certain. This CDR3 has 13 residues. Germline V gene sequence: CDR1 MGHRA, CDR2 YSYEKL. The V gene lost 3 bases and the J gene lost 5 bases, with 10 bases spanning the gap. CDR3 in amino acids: CASSQGLGYGYTF. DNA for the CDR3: TGCGCCAGCAGCCAGGGCTTAGGATATGGCTACACCTTC.

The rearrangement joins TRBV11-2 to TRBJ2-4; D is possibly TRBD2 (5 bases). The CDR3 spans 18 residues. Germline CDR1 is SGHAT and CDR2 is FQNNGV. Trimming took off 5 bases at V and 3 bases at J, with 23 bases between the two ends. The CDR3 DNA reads TGTGCCAGCAGCCTCCGGACTCCCTATGTTAGAGGCAAAAACATTCAGTACTTC. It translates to CASSLRTPYVRGKNIQYF.

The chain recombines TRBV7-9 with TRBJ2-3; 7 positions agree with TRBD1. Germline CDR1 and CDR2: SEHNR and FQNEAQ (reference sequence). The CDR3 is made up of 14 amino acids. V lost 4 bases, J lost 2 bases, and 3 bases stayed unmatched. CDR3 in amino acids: CASSWGQSTDTQYF. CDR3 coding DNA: TGTGCCAGCAGCTGGGGACAGTCCACAGATACGCAGTATTTT. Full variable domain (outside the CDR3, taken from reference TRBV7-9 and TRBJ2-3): DTGVSQNPRHKITKRGQNVTFRCDPISEHNRLYWYRQTLGQGPEFLTYFQNEAQLEKSRLLSDRFSAERPKGSFSTLEIQRTEQGDSAMYLCASSWGQSTDTQYFGPGTRLTVL.

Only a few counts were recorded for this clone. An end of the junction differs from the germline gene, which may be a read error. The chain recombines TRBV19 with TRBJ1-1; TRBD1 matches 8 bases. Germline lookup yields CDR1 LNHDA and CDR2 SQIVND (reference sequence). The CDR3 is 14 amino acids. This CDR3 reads CASRRTGMKTEAFF. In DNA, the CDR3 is TGTGCCAGTAGACGGACAGGGATGAAGACTGAAGCTTTCTTT.

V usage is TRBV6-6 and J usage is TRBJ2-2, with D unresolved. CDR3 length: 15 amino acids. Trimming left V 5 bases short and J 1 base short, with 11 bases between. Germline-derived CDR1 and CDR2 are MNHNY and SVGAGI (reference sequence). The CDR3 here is CASSHGSWNTGELFF. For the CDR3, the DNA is TGTGCCAGCAGTCACGGGTCTTGGAACACCGGGGAGCTGTTTTTT.

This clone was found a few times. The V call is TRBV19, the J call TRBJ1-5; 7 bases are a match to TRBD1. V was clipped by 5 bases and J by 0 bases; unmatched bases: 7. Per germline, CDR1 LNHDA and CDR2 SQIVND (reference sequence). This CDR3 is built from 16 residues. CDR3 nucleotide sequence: TGTGCCAGTAGTTCAAGGACAGGACCTAGCAATCAGCCCCAGCATTTT. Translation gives CASSSRTGPSNQPQHF.

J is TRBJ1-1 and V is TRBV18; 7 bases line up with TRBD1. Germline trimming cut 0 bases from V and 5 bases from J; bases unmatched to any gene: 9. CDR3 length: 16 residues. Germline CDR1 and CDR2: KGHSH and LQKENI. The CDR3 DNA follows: TGTGCCAGCTCACCACCCCCTTCGACAGGGAAGACTGAAGCTTTCTTT. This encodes CASSPPPSTGKTEAFF.

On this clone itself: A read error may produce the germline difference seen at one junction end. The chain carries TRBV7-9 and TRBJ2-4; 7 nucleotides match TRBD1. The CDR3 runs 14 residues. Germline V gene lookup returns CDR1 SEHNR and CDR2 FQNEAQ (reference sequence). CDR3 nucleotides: TGTGCCAGCAGCGCCGGACAGGAGTCAAACAGTCAGTACTTC. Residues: CASSAGQESNSQYF.

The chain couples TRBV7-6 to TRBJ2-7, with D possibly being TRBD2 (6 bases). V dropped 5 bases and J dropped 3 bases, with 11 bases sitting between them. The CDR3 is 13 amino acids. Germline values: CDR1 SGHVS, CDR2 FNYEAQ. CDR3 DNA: TGTGCCAGCAGCGCGGGACCGAACTACGAGCAGTACTTC. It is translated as CASSAGPNYEQYF.

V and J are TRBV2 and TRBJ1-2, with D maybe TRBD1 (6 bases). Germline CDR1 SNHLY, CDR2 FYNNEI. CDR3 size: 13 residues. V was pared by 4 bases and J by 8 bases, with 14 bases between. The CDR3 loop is CASSASRGSGYTF. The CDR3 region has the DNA TGTGCCAGCAGTGCTAGCAGGGGATCGGGCTACACCTTC.

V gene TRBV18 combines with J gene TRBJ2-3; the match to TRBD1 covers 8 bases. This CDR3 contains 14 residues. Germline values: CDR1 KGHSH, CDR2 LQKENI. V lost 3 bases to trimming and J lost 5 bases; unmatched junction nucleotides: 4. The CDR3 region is CASSPRTGIDTQYF. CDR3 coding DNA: TGTGCCAGCTCACCTCGGACAGGGATAGATACGCAGTATTTT.

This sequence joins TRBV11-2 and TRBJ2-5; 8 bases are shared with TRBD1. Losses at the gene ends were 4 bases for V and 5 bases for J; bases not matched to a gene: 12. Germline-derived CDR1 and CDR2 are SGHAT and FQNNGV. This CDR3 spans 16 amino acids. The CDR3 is CASSWGLGRGQETQYF. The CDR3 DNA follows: TGTGCCAGCAGCTGGGGGTTGGGCAGGGGGCAGGAGACCCAGTACTTC.

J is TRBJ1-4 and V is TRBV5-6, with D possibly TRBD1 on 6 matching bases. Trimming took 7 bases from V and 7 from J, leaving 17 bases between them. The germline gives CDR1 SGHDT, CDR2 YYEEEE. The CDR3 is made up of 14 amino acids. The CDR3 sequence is CASSYQGKGEKLFF. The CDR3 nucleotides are TGTGCCAGCTCCTATCAGGGGAAAGGTGAAAAACTGTTTTTT.

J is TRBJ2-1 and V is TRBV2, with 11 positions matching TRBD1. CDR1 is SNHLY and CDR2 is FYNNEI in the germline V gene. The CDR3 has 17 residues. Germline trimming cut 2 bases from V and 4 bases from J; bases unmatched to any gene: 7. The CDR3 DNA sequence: TGTGCCAGCAGTGAATGGGGGACAGGGGGAAATTACAATGAGCAGTTCTTC. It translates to CASSEWGTGGNYNEQFF.

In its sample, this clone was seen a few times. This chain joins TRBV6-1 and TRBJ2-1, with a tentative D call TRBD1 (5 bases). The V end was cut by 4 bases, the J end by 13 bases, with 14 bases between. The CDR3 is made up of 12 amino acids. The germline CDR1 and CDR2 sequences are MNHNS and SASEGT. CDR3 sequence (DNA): TGTGCCAGCAGTGTGACAGAATTATATCAGTTCTTC. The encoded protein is CASSVTELYQFF.

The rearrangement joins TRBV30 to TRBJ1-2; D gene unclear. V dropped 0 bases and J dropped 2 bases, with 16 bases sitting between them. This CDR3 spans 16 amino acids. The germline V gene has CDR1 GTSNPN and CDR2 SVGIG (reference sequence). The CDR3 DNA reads TGTGCCTGGAGTGTACGGGGAGGTCCTTACAACTATGGCTACACCTTC. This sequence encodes CAWSVRGGPYNYGYTF.

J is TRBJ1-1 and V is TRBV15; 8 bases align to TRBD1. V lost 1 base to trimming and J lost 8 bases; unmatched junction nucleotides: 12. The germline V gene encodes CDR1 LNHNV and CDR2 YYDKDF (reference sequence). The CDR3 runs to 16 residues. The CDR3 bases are TGTGCCACCAGCAGAGGCCTAGGGACAGGCTCCCCCGAAGCTTTCTTT. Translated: CATSRGLGTGSPEAFF. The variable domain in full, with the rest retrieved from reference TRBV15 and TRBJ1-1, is DAMVIQNPRYQVTQFGKPVTLSCSQTLNHNVMYWYQQKSSQAPKLLFHYYDKDFNNEADTPDNFQSRRPNTSFCFLDIRSPGLGDTAMYLCATSRGLGTGSPEAFFGQGTRLTVV.

This CDR3 is CASGFNRDRGAGELFF. In DNA, the CDR3 is TGTGCTAGTGGTTTTAACCGGGACAGGGGTGCCGGGGAGCTGTTTTTT. V gene TRBV12-5 combines with J gene TRBJ2-2, with 10 positions matching TRBD1. V lost 3 bases, J lost 6 bases, and 7 bases stayed unmatched. The length of the CDR3 is 16 residues. Per germline, CDR1 LGHNT and CDR2 FRNRAP.

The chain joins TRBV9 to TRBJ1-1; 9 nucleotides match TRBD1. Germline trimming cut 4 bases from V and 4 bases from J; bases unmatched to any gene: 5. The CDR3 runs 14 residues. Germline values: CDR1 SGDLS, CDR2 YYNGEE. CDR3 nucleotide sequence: TGTGCCAGCAGCCTACTACAGGGGGCCACTGAAGCTTTCTTT. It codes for CASSLLQGATEAFF.

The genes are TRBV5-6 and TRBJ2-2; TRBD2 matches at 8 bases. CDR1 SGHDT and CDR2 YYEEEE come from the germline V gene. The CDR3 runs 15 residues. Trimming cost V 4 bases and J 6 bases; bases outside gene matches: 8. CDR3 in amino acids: CASSPGLAGPGELFF. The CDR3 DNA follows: TGTGCCAGCAGCCCCGGACTAGCAGGGCCCGGGGAGCTGTTTTTT.